Here is one TCR beta chain with its context. What this receptor recognizes is not known. One base away there is no much larger clone; base qualities are not given. Whole blood was collected in K2EDTA tubes by collaborating institutions according to the institutions' own protocols. Collaborator samples were shipped for TCRbeta analysis as frozen whole blood, isolated PBMCs, or DNA extracted from either sample type. Including the terminal cysteine and phenylalanine, the CDR3 comprises 15 residues. Here the CDR3 DNA is all that survives: 45 bases in frame from base 1. Reading the germline V gene gives CDR1 MNHEY and CDR2 SVGAGI. The germline V and J ends show losses of 2 bases and 5 bases respectively, and no gene match explains 3 bases of the junction. The data were obtained in a study of blood T cell repertoires in COVID-19 (dated by TCRdb to the early 2020s). About the study as a whole: Samples covering the acute and convalescent phases of COVID-19 were provided by collaborators in the United States, Italy and Spain. The material from the prospective study consisted of cDNA or gDNA derived from T cells, B-cell-depleted T cells, or PBMCs. The dataset comprised deeply sampled blood TCRbeta repertoires from subjects exposed to, actively infected with, or recovered from COVID-19. Where HLA class I and class II types were available, the types were taken from metadata supplied by the sample provider, not from assay-based typing. Sample metadata almost always included a de-identified subject ID, COVID-19 status, age in years and sex. Samples were obtained from the ongoing ImmuneRACE study (first 160 participants) and from about 1,300 subjects provided by 6 global collaborators. The repertoires were released in a freely available public database intended as a resource for research on the immune response to SARS-CoV-2. Here is what the overall study found, with its caveats: Clinical and demographic metadata were provided uncurated, with the amount varying by source and participant.

The immunoSEQ Assay, a bias-controlled multiplex PCR, was used to amplify TCRbeta CDR3 regions from genomic DNA. The study's own analysis went as follows. The number of nucleated cells in each sample was estimated from the amplification of reference gene primers within the assay. To quantify the absolute abundance of each unique TCRbeta CDR3 rearrangement, sequence reads were collapsed and filtered. For each sample, productive Simpson clonality was calculated by taking the square root of Simpson's diversity index across productive rearrangements. TCRdb carries this immuneACCESS record with in-frame sequences only. Its versions omit some clonotypes, under half of them owing to an unresolved V gene in the studies checked, with the rest unexplained. The V and J calls and clone size were taken over from that table, and D and trimming were inferred from the DNA. The table for this sample lists about 250,000 clones; approximately 90% of them were counted only once. The top ten constitute under 4% of the sample.

Rearrangement joined TRBV6-5 to TRBJ2-2; 9 central nucleotides agree with TRBD1. Specimen: peripheral blood. This clonotype was sampled from a man in his late teens or twenties with active or convalescent COVID-19. The CDR3 region has the sequence CASSYGDRVTGELFF. Here is the DNA: TGTGCCAGCAGTTACGGGGACAGGGTTACCGGGGAGCTGTTTTTT.